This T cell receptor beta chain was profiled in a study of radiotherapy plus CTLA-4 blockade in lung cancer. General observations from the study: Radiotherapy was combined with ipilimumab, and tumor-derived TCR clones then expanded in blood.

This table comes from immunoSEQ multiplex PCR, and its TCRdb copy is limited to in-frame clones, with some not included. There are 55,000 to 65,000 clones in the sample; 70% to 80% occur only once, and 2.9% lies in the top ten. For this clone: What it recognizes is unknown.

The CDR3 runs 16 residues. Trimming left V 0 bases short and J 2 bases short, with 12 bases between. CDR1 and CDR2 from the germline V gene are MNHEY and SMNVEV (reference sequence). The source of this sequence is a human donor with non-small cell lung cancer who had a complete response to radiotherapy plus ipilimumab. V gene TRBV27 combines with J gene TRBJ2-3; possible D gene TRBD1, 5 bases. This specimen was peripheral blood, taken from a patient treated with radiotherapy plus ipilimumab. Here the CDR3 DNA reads TGTGCCAGCAGTTTATCTGGGGCAGAGATCACAGATACGCAGTATTTT. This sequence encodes CASSLSGAEITDTQYF.